This T cell receptor (beta chain) was recovered during a study of blood T cell repertoires in COVID-19. Across the study: PBMCs, B-cell-depleted T cells, or T cells provided the cDNA or gDNA that made up the material.

To note about this clone: This specimen includes other DNA sequences encoding the same CDR3.

Participant reports of clinical history set cohort assignment. All exposed participants met a person with COVID-19 within 2 weeks before entering the study. As originally analysed: Amplification from reference gene primers served as the basis for estimated nucleated cell counts. The protocol was immunoSEQ multiplex PCR, while the TCRdb copy is restricted to in-frame clones and leaves out a portion. The D gene and trimming were derived from the DNA, and the V and J assignments and clone size from that table. This table has 300,000 or so clones, roughly 86% appearing once. The sample consisted of PBMCs or T cells enriched from blood (not recorded which). The receptor's source is a woman in her forties or fifties who had been exposed to COVID-19.

The CDR3 region is CASSLEVYEQYF. The CDR3 DNA sequence: TGTGCCAGCAGTTTGGAGGTCTACGAGCAGTACTTC. The chain links TRBV28 to TRBJ2-7; the D gene is possibly TRBD2 (5 bases). The CDR3 loop spans 12 amino acids. Trimming stripped 3 bases from V and 3 bases from J, with 6 bases between. Germline CDR1 MDHEN, CDR2 SYDVKM.